The TCR beta chain described here comes from a study of blood T cell repertoires in COVID-19. Background on the study: Sites across the United States, Italy and Spain contributed samples from acute and convalescent COVID-19. T cells, B-cell-depleted T cells, or PBMCs provided the cDNA or gDNA that served as material.

As processed by the authors: Amplifying reference gene primers gave estimates of nucleated cell counts. Using immunoSEQ multiplex PCR, the repertoire was profiled, and TCRdb retains in-frame clones only, with some absent. That table is the source of V, J and clone size, and D and trimming were worked out from the DNA. The sample yields a few hundred thousand clones, approximately 80% seen once. The origin of this receptor is a human donor in a cohort sampled during active COVID-19. Sequenced: peripheral blood.

CDR3 sequence: CASSLEGAAETQYF. CDR3 DNA: TGTGCCAGCAGTTTGGAGGGGGCGGCTGAGACCCAGTACTTC. The J gene is TRBJ2-5, the V gene TRBV28; weak D call: TRBD1 (7 bases). V lost 3 bases and J 5 bases, leaving 13 bases between the germline ends. This CDR3 is built from 14 residues. Germline-derived CDR1 and CDR2 are MDHEN and SYDVKM.